This entry features one T cell receptor beta chain sequence. The CDR3 is 16 amino acids. V lost 4 bases to trimming and J lost 1 base, with 14 bases between them. Germline V gene sequence: CDR1 MNHNY, CDR2 SVGAGI (reference sequence). The sample comes from a study of blood T cell repertoires in COVID-19. Using immunoSEQ multiplex PCR, the repertoire was profiled, and TCRdb retains in-frame clones only, with some absent. The repertoire holds 180,000 or so clones, with roughly four fifths as singletons. The chain recombines TRBV6-6 with TRBJ1-3; no clear D gene. The sequence derives from a man aged 50-60 years who had recovered from COVID-19. What was sequenced was PBMCs or T cells enriched from blood (not recorded which). The CDR3 nucleotides read TGTGCCAGCAGTTTTTCAGAGCCACTATCTGGAAACACCATATATTTT. Encoded protein: CASSFSEPLSGNTIYF.